This is a list of T cell receptor beta chains from one sample in a study of shared clonotypes between healthy human individuals. Here immunoSEQ multiplex PCR was the method, and the copy in TCRdb shows in-frame clones only, minus some. The sample has hundreds of thousands of clones, roughly 96% seen once. The sequencing sample was made of naive CD8+ T cells sorted from blood. The receptor set was obtained from a woman aged 25 to 39 in good health. The CDR3 runs from the conserved cysteine through the conserved F or W. D genes are given only for firm matches. Some rows have no size entry. The others give once, few or many, or a class for an expanded clone.

TRBD1	15	TRBV5-4	TRBJ2-7	once	TGTGCCAGCAGCGGCTGGGACAGTTTCTCCTACGAGCAGTACTTC	CASSGWDSFSYEQYF
TRBD2	16	TRBV19	TRBJ2-1	.	TGTGCCAGTAGTCCCTGGGTAGCGGGATATTGGAATGAGCAGTTCTTC	CASSPWVAGYWNEQFF
.	13	TRBV13	TRBJ2-5	.	TGTGCCAGCAGTTACGGTCTCGGAGAGACCCAGTACTTC	CASSYGLGETQYF
TRBD1	16	TRBV5-6	TRBJ2-2	.	TGTGCCAGCAGCATAACAGGGGAATCGAACACCGGGGAGCTGTTTTTT	CASSITGESNTGELFF
.	14	TRBV27	TRBJ2-2	.	TGTGCCAGCAGTCCTTGGCCTGGTAGCGGGGAGCTGTTTTTT	CASSPWPGSGELFF
.	14	TRBV7-9	TRBJ2-7	.	TGTGCCAGCAGTTCGGGTACTTCATTTTACGAGCAGTACTTC	CASSSGTSFYEQYF
TRBD2	16	TRBV6-5	TRBJ2-2	.	TGTGCCAGCAGTTACGGACTAGCGGTAAACACCGGGGAGCTGTTTTTT	CASSYGLAVNTGELFF
.	15	TRBV6-1	TRBJ1-4	.	TGTGCCAGCAGTGAGGTAGGGGACACCAATGAAAAACTGTTTTTT	CASSEVGDTNEKLFF
.	15	TRBV2	TRBJ2-1	.	TGTGCCAGCAGCCCCCGCATAGCCCTTCACAATGAGCAGTTCTTC	CASSPRIALHNEQFF
.	13	TRBV7-9	TRBJ2-1	.	TGTGCCAGCAGCCCCAGGAGAGGGAGTGAGCAGTTCTTC	CASSPRRGSEQFF
.	15	TRBV27	TRBJ2-4	.	TGTGCCAGCAGTTTAGGGGGCGCTGCCAAAAACATTCAGTACTTC	CASSLGGAAKNIQYF
TRBD2	13	TRBV27	TRBJ2-1	.	TGTGCCAGCAGTCTACTAGCGGGAGGTATGGAGTTCTTC	CASSLLAGGMEFF
.	20	TRBV4-1	TRBJ2-3	.	TGCGCCAGCAGCCAAGATCACCCACTAGCATTGGGGGCGAGCACAGATACGCAGTATTTT	CASSQDHPLALGASTDTQYF
.	16	TRBV12-5	TRBJ2-1	.	TGTGCTAGTGGTTTGGTAGGGCAGGGTACGTTCAATGAGCAGTTCTTC	CASGLVGQGTFNEQFF
.	13	TRBV28	TRBJ2-1	once	TGTGCCAGCAGTCCCGGACTATCCAATGAGCAGTTCTTC	CASSPGLSNEQFF
TRBD1	18	TRBV4-2	TRBJ2-1	.	TGTGCCAGCAGCCAAGATCGCATAGAGACAGGGGGTTACAATGAGCAGTTCTTC	CASSQDRIETGGYNEQFF
.	13	TRBV19	TRBJ1-2	once	TGTGCCAGTAGTATGGGACTATACTATGGCTACACCTTC	CASSMGLYYGYTF
.	16	TRBV2	TRBJ1-4	.	TGTGCCAGCAGTGAAGAATTAGGTCGAGTTAATGAAAAACTGTTTTTT	CASSEELGRVNEKLFF
TRBD1	16	TRBV28	TRBJ1-1	.	TGTGCCAGCAGTCTGGGACAGGGGGCGGTGATCACTGAAGCTTTCTTT	CASSLGQGAVITEAFF
.	13	TRBV9	TRBJ2-1	.	TGTGCCAGCAGCGTAGACGGGAGCAATGAGCAGTTCTTC	CASSVDGSNEQFF
.	15	TRBV7-8	TRBJ2-5	.	TGTGCCAGCAGCTTATATACGGGTGAGGGGGAGACCCAGTACTTC	CASSLYTGEGETQYF
TRBD2	18	TRBV27	TRBJ2-2	.	TGTGCCAGCAGGGGAAGGGTCGCGGGAGGGCCGGACACCGGGGAGCTGTTTTTT	CASRGRVAGGPDTGELFF
.	12	TRBV11-3	TRBJ2-3	.	TGTGCCAGCAGCTTAGGGTTGAATACGCAGTATTTT	CASSLGLNTQYF
.	13	TRBV6-5	TRBJ2-7	.	TGTGCCAGCAGGGAGGCCGCCTGGGACGAGCAGTACTTC	CASREAAWDEQYF
TRBD1	16	TRBV13	TRBJ2-3	.	TGTGCCAGCAGCTTAAATGCGGGACAGGGTACGGATACGCAGTATTTT	CASSLNAGQGTDTQYF
.	16	TRBV5-1	TRBJ2-6	.	TGCGCCAGCAGCTTGGATGGGTCTCCTGGGGCCAACGTCCTGACTTTC	CASSLDGSPGANVLTF
.	14	TRBV15	TRBJ2-7	.	TGTGCCACCAGCAGCCTACTGAACAGGGACGAGCAGTACTTC	CATSSLLNRDEQYF